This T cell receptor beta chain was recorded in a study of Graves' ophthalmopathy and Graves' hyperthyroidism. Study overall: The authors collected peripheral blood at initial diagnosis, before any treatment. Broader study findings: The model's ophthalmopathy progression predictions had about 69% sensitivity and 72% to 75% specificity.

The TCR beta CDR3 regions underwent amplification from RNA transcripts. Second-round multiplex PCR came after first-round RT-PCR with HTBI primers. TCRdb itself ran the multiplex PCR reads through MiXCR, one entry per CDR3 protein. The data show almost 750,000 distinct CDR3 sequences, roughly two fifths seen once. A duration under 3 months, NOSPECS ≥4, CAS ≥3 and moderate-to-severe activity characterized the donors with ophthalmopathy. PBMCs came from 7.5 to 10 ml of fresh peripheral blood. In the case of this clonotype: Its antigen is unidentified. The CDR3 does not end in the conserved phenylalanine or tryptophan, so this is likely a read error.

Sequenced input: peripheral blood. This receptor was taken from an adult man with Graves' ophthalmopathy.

CDR3 protein: CASSYSNNYEQYC. The CDR3 nucleotides read TGTGCCAGCAGTTACTCGAATAACTACGAGCAGTACTGC. The rearrangement uses TRBV6-5 and TRBJ2-7, with no clear D. The CDR3 length is 13 residues. The ends were cut back, 0 bases at V and 3 bases at J, with 6 bases in the middle. CDR1 is MNHEY and CDR2 is SVGAGI in the germline V gene.